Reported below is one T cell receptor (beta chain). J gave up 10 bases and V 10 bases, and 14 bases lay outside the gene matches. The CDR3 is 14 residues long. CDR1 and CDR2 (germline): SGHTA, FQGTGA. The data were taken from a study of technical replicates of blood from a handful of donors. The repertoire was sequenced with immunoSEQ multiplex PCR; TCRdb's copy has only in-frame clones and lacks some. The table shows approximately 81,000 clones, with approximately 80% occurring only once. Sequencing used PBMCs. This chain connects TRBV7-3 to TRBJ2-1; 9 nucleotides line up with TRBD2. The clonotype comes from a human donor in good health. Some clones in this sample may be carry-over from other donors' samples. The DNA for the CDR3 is TGTGCCATCCTGAGGCCTAGCGGGGATTACGAGCAGTTCTTC. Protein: CAILRPSGDYEQFF.